The sequence of this T cell receptor beta chain was determined in a study of cytomegalovirus exposure and HLA in healthy donors (dated by TCRdb to about 2017). Background for the entire study: According to an earlier analysis of a few hundred of the donors, about 179 million T cells yielded approximately 120 million unique TCR beta sequences and 276 Gb of sequence data. Across 398 genotyped donors of the cohort, an average of about 220,000 unique TCR beta nucleotide sequences per donor were sequenced, and 15% to 20% of those sequences were non-productive. The study was designed to test whether signatures of past pathogen exposure could be identified by cataloging public T cell receptors. The number of typed donors differed by locus: roughly 629-640 for A, B, C, DRB1 and DQB1; about 520 for DQA1; 606 for DPA1; and about 450 for DPB1. Every discovery cohort repertoire had been produced on one sequencing platform. In the later analysis, no new phenotypic data were used to find candidate immune exposures; instead, reliance was placed on TCR beta sequences and their occurrence across donors. Donor age, sex, ethnicity and CMV serostatus were compiled alongside the repertoire data. About 300 gigabases of sequencing data and tens of millions of unique TCR sequences were included in an early release covering 550 to 650 HLA-typed donors. A later genetic analysis used genome-wide SNP genotypes for about 55% of the 666 donors, treating that subset as a discovery cohort. An earlier analysis of 500 to 750 of the donors applied high-throughput TCR beta sequencing to assess whether each TCR beta V gene segment acted as functional or pseudogenic. To predict cytomegalovirus infection status, the study brought together high-throughput TCR immunosequencing, statistical association of individual TCRs with disease status, and machine learning. HLA typing included class I and class II loci at four-digit resolution. Roughly 5 DR-DQ haplotypes were handled as single units for association and clustering, since linkage in the cohort was strong. A later analysis re-examined previously published TCR beta repertoires from just over 650 donors and added high-resolution HLA genotyping to investigate patterns of TCR occurrence. The study profiled the T cell repertoires of around 700 subjects by immunosequencing and related them to cytomegalovirus serostatus. Besides the first cohort of roughly 660 subjects, a separate validation cohort made up of over 100 different subjects was used. Among the approximately 430 genotyped donors, approximately 76% belonged to the genetic ancestry cluster associated with self-reported Caucasian donors.

Receptor libraries were prepared by the immunoSEQ multiplex PCR assay. For the multiplex PCR, a mixture combining 60 forward primers for TCR Vbeta segments and 13 reverse primers for TCR Jbeta segments was used. Amplification of the CDR3 region of rearranged TCR beta genes was performed with a multiplex PCR assay on genomic DNA. On the Illumina HiSeq System, the amplified TCR beta libraries were sequenced as 87-base-pair reads. As for the authors' bioinformatics: A later analysis counted 65 million to 90 million unique TCR beta chains across the 650 to 800 repertoires, and around 12 million of these chains were shared by at least two donors. Raw reads were error-corrected and collapsed into unique sequences by a nearest-neighbor algorithm in which closely related sequences were merged to remove PCR and sequencing errors. Alignment of CDR3 sequences to IMGT reference sequences was used to assign V, D and J gene segments. For a sequence to be retained, a match of at least six nucleotides to both a V gene segment and a J gene segment was required. A rearrangement counted as productive if the CDR3 had no stop codons and remained in frame with V and J, and every other rearrangement counted as non-productive. Following IMGT convention, CDR3 was defined as the stretch from the second conserved V-encoded cysteine to the conserved J-encoded phenylalanine. The earlier analysis of more than 450 of the donors excluded sequences that lacked an unambiguous match to a single V gene segment. An earlier analysis of 500 to 700 of the donors classified V segments as functional when productive rearrangements were above 56.7% and as segregating when the standard deviation between donors was above 5%. A statistical classification framework was built to diagnose cytomegalovirus status from the catalog of TCR beta chain sequences. A later analysis assigned V and J genes by comparing TCR nucleotide sequences with IMGT/GENE-DB human TR gene sequences. In a later analysis, CDR3 sequences and most-parsimonious VDJ recombination scenarios were assigned using the TCRdist pipeline. In a later analysis, every TCR beta chain was defined by the combination of its CDR3 amino acid sequence and its V-gene family, and reads without a unique V-gene family were dropped. A later analysis removed several hundred highly shared, low-generation-probability nucleotide sequences to deal with suspected cross-contamination and a sequencing artifact. A later analysis calculated a clonal expansion index for each public chain from normalized within-repertoire ranks of inferred template counts. Generation probabilities in a later analysis came from a VDJ recombination model fitted to out-of-frame rearrangements, and those results were checked against IGoR. In a later analysis, TCR-TCR, TCR-HLA and TCR-CMV co-occurrence was scored with hypergeometric tests, and a repertoire-size bias correction was applied to TCR pairs. In a later analysis, false discovery rates were estimated by permuting HLA or CMV assignments 20 times. A later analysis grouped co-occurring TCRs with DBSCAN, adding TCRdist sequence similarity when clustering within HLA-allele-positive subsets. Repertoires with fewer than 30,000 or more than 120,000 public chains were left out of co-occurrence clustering, as were five repertoires with anomalous nucleotide sharing. TCRdb limited this immuneACCESS table to in-frame rearrangements with V and J called. A share of clones is missing; checked studies link under half to unresolved V genes, and the rest is unexplained. Clone size and the V and J calls come from that table; the DNA yielded D and trimming. The sample table contains around 110,000 clones; only one count was recorded for 65% to 80% of them. The top ten clones comprise roughly 6% of the sample.

The cohort comprised hundreds of healthy bone marrow donors. At the time of sampling, every cohort member was nominally healthy, though immune exposures that went unrecorded were likely present. The donor was CMV seropositive and was included in the group of 300 or so seropositive cohort members. Every donor gave a peripheral blood sample, and the peripheral blood mononuclear cells from that sample were used for TCR beta sequencing. Genomic DNA was extracted from the blood cell samples with the Qiagen DNeasy Blood Extraction Kit. The CDR3 contains 15 residues, cysteine and phenylalanine counted. Of all the DNA, just the CDR3 is kept, 45 bases in frame from base 1. In the germline V gene, CDR1 corresponds to MNHNS and CDR2 to SASEGT. Regarding this clone: It lacks a known antigen. Nothing much larger sits one base from this clone, and base qualities are not available.

Overall study outcomes, separate from this receptor: The presence/absence analyses assumed that sequencing depth was roughly uniform across donors, and that assumption may not be true. Because some donors lacked HLA typing at each locus, the association tests relied only on the typed subset. A later analysis found that most CMV-associated TCR beta chains appeared HLA-restricted, with HLA associations seemingly driven largely by CMV exposure. According to a later analysis, parvovirus B19, influenza, CMV and Epstein-Barr virus appeared linked to several top co-occurrence clusters. Assigning TCR associations to individual alleles was difficult when HLA alleles, especially DR and DQ, strongly co-occurred. Correlated functional status among segregating V segments might be attributable to linkage disequilibrium, but an unknown experimental factor could not be ruled out. The study listed 150 to 200 TCR beta chains as associated with cytomegalovirus. While some public TCRs were present in many individuals, most TCR sequences turned up only very rarely across donors. A further reported finding was that TCR beta sequences accurately predicted the HLA-A and HLA-B alleles for most subjects in the first cohort. A later analysis found that HLA-associated TCR beta chains were more clonally expanded and had lower generation probabilities than equally common non-associated chains. In an earlier analysis of more than 500 of the donors, most TCR beta V segments appeared in productive rearrangements about 87% or about 30% of the time, broadly matching IMGT annotations. According to a later analysis, TCR association rates differed among HLA loci, with DRB1 alleles showing the most associated TCRs and HLA-C alleles showing the fewest. Immune exposure information for the cohort was limited to CMV serostatus. This cohort had only TCR beta chains sequenced, and the lack of alpha or paired-chain data limited which features could be detected. Some IMGT-functional V segments, including TRBV6-2 and TRBV6-3, could not be distinguished by the 87-base-pair reads and were therefore excluded. A cluster of highly shared sequence variants was judged likely to be a technical artifact of the sequencing pipeline. V-gene and J-gene trimming of TCR beta chains was associated with a missense DCLRE1C variant in a later genetic analysis, and the association was replicated in an independent cohort. A later analysis associated approximately 17,000 TCR beta sequences with specific HLA alleles at a false discovery rate of 0.05. A few of the identified cytomegalovirus-associated TCR beta chains were confirmed in vitro to be specific for cytomegalovirus antigens. Seventeen rarely observed V segments, including chromosome 9 orphons, were excluded from the earlier analysis of a few hundred of the donors because counts were too low. A later genetic analysis reported fewer N-insertions in productive TCRs among donors in an Asian-associated ancestry cluster than the roughly 700-donor mean. According to the authors, the approach could potentially be generalized to other disease states and immunological phenotypes. The classifier was reported to diagnose cytomegalovirus status with high specificity and sensitivity in both the original cohort and the validation cohort.

This clonotype was sampled from a woman aged 50 to 60 in good health and CMV-seropositive. The source material was PBMCs. The chain is encoded by TRBV6-1 joined to TRBJ2-5; the D gene cannot be resolved reliably. TRBJ2-7 matches the DNA end more closely, so the J call is doubtful. The CDR3 sequence is CASSEVGSSSYEQYF. At the DNA level, the sequence is TGTGCCAGCAGTGAAGTCGGCAGTAGCTCCTACGAGCAGTACTTC.